This T cell receptor (beta chain) was sequenced during a study of blood T cell repertoires in COVID-19. Study-level information: COVID-19 samples from acute and convalescent phases originated in the United States, Italy and Spain. Sample material is recorded as cDNA or gDNA derived from T cells, B-cell-depleted T cells, or PBMCs.

Original data processing: Using reference gene primer amplification, nucleated cell counts were estimated. The protocol was immunoSEQ multiplex PCR, while the TCRdb copy is restricted to in-frame clones and leaves out a portion. D and trimming were read from the DNA, whereas the V and J calls and clone size are those reported in that table. The table includes more than 95,000 clones, 80% to 95% detected once. One Seattle source followed patients from active infection through their disease course. The CDR3 totals 17 residues. V dropped 0 bases and J dropped 1; count of bases not matched to a gene: 5. Germline CDR1 SGDLS, CDR2 YYNGEE.

Sequenced input: peripheral blood. The sequence derives from a man in his fifties with COVID-19, enrolled during active disease. The rearrangement joins TRBV9 to TRBJ2-5; 11 bases are shared with TRBD2. CDR3 sequence reads: CASSVALLAGGQETQYF. Here the CDR3 DNA reads TGTGCCAGCAGCGTAGCTCTTCTAGCGGGGGGCCAAGAGACCCAGTACTTC. Complete variable domain (other parts from reference TRBV9 and TRBJ2-5): DSGVTQTPKHLITATGQRVTLRCSPRSGDLSVYWYQQSLDQGLQFLIQYYNGEERAKGNILERFSAQQFPDLHSELNLSSLELGDSALYFCASSVALLAGGQETQYFGPGTRLLVL.